The subject of this entry is one T cell receptor beta chain. Seattle patients were enrolled during active infection and followed longitudinally. The CDR3 has 16 amino acids. J was trimmed by 2 bases and V by 4 bases; bases with no gene match: 7. From germline, CDR1 is LGHDT and CDR2 YNNKEL (reference sequence). Authors' data handling: Amplification of reference gene primers was used by the study to estimate nucleated cell counts. Generated by immunoSEQ multiplex PCR, the TCRdb table keeps only in-frame clones and is missing some. D and trimming were read from the DNA, whereas the V and J calls and clone size are those reported in that table. The table has 250,000 to 350,000 clones, approximately 84% seen once. This sample is drawn from a study of blood T cell repertoires in COVID-19.

The V and J genes are TRBV3-1 (or the pseudogene TRBV3-2) and TRBJ2-3; 9 bases map to TRBD1. This TCR was sampled from a human donor with COVID-19, enrolled during active disease. The donor label of this sample is uncertain. Sequencing input: peripheral blood. CDR3 in amino acids: CASSPGTGRFTDTQYF. The CDR3 DNA follows: TGTGCCAGCAGCCCGGGGACAGGGAGATTCACAGATACGCAGTATTTT.